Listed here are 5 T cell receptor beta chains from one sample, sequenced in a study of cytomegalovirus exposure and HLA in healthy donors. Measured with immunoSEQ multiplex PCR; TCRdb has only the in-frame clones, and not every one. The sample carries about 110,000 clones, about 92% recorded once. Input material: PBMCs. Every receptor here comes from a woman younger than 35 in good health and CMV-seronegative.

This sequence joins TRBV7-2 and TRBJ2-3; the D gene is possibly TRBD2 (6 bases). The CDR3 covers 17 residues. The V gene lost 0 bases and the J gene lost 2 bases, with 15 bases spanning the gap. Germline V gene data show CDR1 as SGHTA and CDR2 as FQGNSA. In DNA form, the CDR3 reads TGTGCCAGCAGCTTAGCGCCAGGCGGGGTAAACACAGATACGCAGTATTTT. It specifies CASSLAPGGVNTDTQYF.

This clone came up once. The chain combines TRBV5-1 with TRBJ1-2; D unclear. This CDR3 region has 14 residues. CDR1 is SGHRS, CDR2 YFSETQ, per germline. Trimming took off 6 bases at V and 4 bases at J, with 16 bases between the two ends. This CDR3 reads CASTPGGSGYGYTF. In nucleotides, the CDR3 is TGCGCCAGCACCCCGGGAGGGTCAGGCTATGGCTACACCTTC.

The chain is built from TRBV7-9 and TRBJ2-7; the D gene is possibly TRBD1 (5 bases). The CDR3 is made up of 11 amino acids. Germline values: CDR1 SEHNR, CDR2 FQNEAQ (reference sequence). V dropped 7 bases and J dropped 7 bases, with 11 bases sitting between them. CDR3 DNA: TGTGCCAGCACCCAGGGAAGGGAGCAGTACTTC. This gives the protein CASTQGREQYF.

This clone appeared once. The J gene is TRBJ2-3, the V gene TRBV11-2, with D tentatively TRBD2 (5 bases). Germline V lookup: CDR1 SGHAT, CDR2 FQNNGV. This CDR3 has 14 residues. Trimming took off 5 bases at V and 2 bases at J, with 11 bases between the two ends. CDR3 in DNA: TGTGCCAGCAGCCAGGAGGTGGACACAGATACGCAGTATTTT. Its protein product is CASSQEVDTDTQYF.

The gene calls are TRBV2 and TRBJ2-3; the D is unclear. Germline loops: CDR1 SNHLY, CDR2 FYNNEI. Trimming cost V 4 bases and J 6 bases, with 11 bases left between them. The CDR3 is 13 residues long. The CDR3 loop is CASSGLGLDTQYF. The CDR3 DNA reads TGTGCCAGCAGTGGCCTTGGCCTCGATACGCAGTATTTT.